This T cell receptor beta chain was profiled in a study of metastatic and nonmetastatic thyroid tumors (dated by TCRdb to 2020 to 2022). Background for the entire study: Repertoires from peripheral blood and from tumor or nodule tissue samples of malignant and benign thyroid patients were compared.

Libraries were constructed by PCR. Instrument on record: Illumina HiSeq 4000. High-throughput sequencing was used to profile the TCR beta-chain CDR3 region of every patient. Per the original workflow: Drawing on CDR3 differences between clinicopathological groups, the researchers built a classifier meant to tell apart patients with distant-metastatic papillary thyroid cancer. To measure repertoire diversity the researchers used the Shannon index, while the Morisita-Horn index served to gauge how similar the tumor and blood repertoires were. Clones were called with MiXCR by TCRdb after fastp trimmed the public reads at Q25, and only in-frame beta chains were retained. The V and J calls were determined by TCRdb, not by the authors. The sample table lists 15,000 to 20,000 clones, 34% of them with a count of one. About a tenth of the sample lies in the top ten. Concerning this clone itself: Its antigen target is currently unknown. Per-base qualities were not stored, and no clone one base away is much larger.

No treatment had been received by any patient before thyroid surgery. The study retrospectively analysed patient clinical samples collected from about 2012 to 2018 using T-cell receptor beta sequencing. Findings and caveats that apply to the study as a whole: In both blood and tumor samples, malignant tumors were reported to have significantly higher TCR beta diversity than benign nodules.

The CDR3 holds 16 amino acids from the cysteine to the phenylalanine. CDR3 DNA only is kept here, 48 bases in frame from base 1. Per the germline V gene, MDHEN is the CDR1 and SYDVKM is the CDR2. V and J are trimmed by 6 bases and 4 bases, and the gene matches miss 14 bases of the junction. Sequencing used tumor tissue. Recombination joined TRBV28 with TRBJ2-7, with 8 bases in between that match TRBD2. The origin of this receptor is a male donor with papillary thyroid cancer or a benign thyroid nodule (not recorded which). Some clones in this sample may be carry-over from other donors' samples. CDR3 protein: CASSPNLGCGRYEQYF. The DNA is TGTGCCAGCAGCCCAAATCTAGGCTGCGGGAGGTACGAGCAGTACTTC.